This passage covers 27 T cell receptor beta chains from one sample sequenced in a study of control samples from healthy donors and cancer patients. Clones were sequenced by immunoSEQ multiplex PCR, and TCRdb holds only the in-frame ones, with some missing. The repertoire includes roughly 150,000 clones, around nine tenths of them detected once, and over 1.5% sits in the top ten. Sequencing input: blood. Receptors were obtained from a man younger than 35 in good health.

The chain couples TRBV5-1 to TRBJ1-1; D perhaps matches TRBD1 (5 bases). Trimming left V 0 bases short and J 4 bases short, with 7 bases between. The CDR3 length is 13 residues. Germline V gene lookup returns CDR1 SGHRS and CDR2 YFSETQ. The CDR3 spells CASSLGGATEAFF. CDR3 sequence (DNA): TGCGCCAGCAGCTTGGGAGGGGCCACTGAAGCTTTCTTT.

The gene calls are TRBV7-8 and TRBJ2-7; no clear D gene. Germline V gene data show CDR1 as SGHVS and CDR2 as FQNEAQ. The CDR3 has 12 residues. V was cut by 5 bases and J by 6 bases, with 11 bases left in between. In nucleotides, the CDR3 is TGTGCCAGCAGCAATCCCGCCAGCGAGCAGTACTTC. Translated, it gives CASSNPASEQYF.

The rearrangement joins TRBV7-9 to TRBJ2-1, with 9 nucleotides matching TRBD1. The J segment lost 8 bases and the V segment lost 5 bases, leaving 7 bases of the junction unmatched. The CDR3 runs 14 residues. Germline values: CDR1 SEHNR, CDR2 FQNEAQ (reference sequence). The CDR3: CASSERDRAHEQFF. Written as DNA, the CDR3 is TGTGCCAGCAGCGAACGGGACAGGGCCCATGAGCAGTTCTTC.

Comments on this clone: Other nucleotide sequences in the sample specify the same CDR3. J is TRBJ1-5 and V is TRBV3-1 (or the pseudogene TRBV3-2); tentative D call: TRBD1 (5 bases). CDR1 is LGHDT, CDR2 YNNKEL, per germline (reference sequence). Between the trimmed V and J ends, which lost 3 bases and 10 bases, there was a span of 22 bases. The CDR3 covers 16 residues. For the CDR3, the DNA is TGTGCCAGCAGCCAGTACCGGGATAGGGACGTTGGACCCCAGCATTTT. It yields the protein CASSQYRDRDVGPQHF.

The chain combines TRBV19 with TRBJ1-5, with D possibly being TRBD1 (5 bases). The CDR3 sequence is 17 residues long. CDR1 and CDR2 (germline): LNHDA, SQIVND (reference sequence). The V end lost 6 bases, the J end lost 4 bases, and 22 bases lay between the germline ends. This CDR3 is CASRTTGRSFGNQPQHF. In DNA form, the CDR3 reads TGTGCCAGTAGGACCACGGGACGGAGCTTTGGAAATCAGCCCCAGCATTTT.

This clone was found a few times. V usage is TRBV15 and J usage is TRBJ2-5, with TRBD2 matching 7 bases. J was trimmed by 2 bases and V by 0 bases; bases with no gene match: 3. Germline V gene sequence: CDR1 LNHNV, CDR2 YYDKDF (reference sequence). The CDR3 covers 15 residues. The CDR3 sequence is CATSREAGNQETQYF. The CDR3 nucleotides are TGTGCCACCAGCAGAGAAGCGGGGAATCAAGAGACCCAGTACTTC. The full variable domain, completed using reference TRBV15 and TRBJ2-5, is DAMVIQNPRYQVTQFGKPVTLSCSQTLNHNVMYWYQQKSSQAPKLLFHYYDKDFNNEADTPDNFQSRRPNTSFCFLDIRSPGLGDTAMYLCATSREAGNQETQYFGPGTRLLVL.

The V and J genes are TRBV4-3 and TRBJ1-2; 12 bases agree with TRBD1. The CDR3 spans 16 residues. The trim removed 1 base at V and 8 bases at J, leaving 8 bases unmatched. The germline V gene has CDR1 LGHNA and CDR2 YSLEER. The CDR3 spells CASSQGPRDRGHGYTF. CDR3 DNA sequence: TGCGCCAGCAGCCAAGGCCCCCGGGACAGGGGGCACGGCTACACCTTC.

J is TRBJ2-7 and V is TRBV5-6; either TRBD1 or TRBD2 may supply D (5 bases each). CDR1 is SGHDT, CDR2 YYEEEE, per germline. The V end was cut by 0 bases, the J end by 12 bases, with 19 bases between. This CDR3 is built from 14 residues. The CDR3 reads CASSLAYATRGTYF. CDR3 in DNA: TGTGCCAGCAGCTTGGCCTACGCGACGAGGGGAACGTACTTC.

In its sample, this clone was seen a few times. DNA for the CDR3: TGTGCCAGCAGCCAAGACCAGATTAACTATGGCTACACCTTC. It translates to CASSQDQINYGYTF. V and J are TRBV4-2 and TRBJ1-2; no definite D call. CDR3 size: 14 residues. CDR1 is LGHNA and CDR2 is YNFKEQ in the germline V gene. Trimming pared 0 bases from V and 1 base from J, leaving 6 bases between.

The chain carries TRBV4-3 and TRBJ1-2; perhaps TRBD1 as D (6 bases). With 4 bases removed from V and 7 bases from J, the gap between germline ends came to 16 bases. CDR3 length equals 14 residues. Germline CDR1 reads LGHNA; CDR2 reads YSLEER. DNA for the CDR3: TGCGCCAGCAGCCTCGGAGGGGGAGAAACTGGCTACACCTTC. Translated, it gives CASSLGGGETGYTF.

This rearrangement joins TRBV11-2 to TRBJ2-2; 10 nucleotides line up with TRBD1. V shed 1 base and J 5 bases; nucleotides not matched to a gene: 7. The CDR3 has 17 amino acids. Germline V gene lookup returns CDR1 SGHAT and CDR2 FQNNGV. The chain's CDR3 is CASSLVATGGATGELFF. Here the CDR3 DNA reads TGTGCCAGCAGCTTAGTGGCGACAGGGGGCGCAACCGGGGAGCTGTTTTTT.

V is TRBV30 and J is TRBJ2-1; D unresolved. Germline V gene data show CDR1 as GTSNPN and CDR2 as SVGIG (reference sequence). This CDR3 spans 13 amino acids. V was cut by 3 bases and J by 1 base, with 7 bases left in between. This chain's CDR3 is CAWSGQSYNEQFF. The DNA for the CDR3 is TGTGCCTGGAGCGGTCAGTCCTACAATGAGCAGTTCTTC.

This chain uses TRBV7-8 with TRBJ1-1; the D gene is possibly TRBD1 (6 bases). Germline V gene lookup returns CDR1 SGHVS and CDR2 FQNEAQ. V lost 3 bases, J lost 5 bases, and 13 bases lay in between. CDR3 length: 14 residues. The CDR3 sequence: CASSFWGGQTEAFF. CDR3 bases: TGTGCCAGCAGCTTCTGGGGGGGCCAGACTGAAGCTTTCTTT.

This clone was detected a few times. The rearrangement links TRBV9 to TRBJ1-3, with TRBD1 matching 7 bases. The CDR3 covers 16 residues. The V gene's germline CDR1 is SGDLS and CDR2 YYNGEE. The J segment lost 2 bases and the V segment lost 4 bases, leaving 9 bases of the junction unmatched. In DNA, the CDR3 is TGTGCCAGCAGCCAGAAACCCCAGGGGGCTGGAAACACCATATATTTT. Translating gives CASSQKPQGAGNTIYF. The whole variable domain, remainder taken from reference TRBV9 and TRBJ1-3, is DSGVTQTPKHLITATGQRVTLRCSPRSGDLSVYWYQQSLDQGLQFLIQYYNGEERAKGNILERFSAQQFPDLHSELNLSSLELGDSALYFCASSQKPQGAGNTIYFGEGSWLTVV.

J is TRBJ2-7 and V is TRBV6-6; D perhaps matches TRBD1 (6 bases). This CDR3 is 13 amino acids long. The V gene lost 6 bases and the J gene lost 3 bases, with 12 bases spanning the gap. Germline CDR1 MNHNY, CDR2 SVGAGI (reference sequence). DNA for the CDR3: TGTGCCAGCAGATCTACAGGGAGCTACGAGCAGTACTTC. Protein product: CASRSTGSYEQYF.

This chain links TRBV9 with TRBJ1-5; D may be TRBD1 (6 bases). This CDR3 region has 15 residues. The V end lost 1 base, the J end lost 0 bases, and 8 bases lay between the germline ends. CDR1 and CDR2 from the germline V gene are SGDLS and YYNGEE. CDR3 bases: TGTGCCAGCAGCGTAACGGGACATAGCAATCAGCCCCAGCATTTT. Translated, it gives CASSVTGHSNQPQHF.

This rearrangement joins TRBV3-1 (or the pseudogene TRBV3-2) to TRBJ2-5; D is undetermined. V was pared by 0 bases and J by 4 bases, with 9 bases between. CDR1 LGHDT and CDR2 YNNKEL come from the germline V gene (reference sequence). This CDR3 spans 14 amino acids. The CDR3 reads CASSQEETTETQYF. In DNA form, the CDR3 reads TGTGCCAGCAGCCAAGAGGAGACCACAGAGACCCAGTACTTC.

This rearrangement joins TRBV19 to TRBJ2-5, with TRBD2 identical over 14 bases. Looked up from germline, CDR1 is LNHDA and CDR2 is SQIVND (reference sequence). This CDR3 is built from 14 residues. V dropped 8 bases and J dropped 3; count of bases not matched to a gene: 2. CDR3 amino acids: CASAGLAGEETQYF. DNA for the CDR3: TGTGCCAGTGCGGGACTAGCGGGGGAAGAGACCCAGTACTTC.

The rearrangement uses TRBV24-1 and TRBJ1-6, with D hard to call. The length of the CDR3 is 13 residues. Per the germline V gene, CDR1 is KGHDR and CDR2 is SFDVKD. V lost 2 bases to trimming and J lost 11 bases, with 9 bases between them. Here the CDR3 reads CATSDSAFAPLHF. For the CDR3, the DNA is TGTGCCACCAGTGATTCAGCCTTTGCACCCCTCCACTTT.

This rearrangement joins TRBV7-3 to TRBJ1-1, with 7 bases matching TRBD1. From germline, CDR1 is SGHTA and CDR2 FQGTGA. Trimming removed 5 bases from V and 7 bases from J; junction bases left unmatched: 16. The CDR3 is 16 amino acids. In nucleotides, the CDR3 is TGTGCCAGCAGCCCCGGAGAGGGGGCTGGTTTGGGTGAAGCTTTCTTT. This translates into CASSPGEGAGLGEAFF.

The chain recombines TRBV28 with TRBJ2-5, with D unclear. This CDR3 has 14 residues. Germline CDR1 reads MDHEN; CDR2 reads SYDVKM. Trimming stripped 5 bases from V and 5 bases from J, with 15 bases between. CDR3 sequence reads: CASSQRLAGETQYF. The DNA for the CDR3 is TGTGCCAGCAGTCAGAGACTCGCCGGGGAGACCCAGTACTTC.

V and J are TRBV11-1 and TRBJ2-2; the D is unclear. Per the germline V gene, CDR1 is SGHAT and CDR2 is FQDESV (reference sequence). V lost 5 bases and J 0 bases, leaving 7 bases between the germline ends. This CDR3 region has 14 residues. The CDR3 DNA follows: TGTGCCAGCAGCACCCCCCCGAACACCGGGGAGCTGTTTTTT. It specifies CASSTPPNTGELFF.

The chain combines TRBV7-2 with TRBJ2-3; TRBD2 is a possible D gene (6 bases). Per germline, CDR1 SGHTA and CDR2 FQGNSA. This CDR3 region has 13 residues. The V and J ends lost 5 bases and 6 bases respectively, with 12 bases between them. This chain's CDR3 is CASSPGAGDTQYF. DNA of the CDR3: TGTGCCAGCAGCCCGGGCGCGGGGGATACGCAGTATTTT.

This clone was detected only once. CDR3 sequence: CATSRSSVIYGYTF. In nucleotides, the CDR3 is TGTGCCACCAGCAGGTCCTCAGTGATCTATGGCTACACCTTC. The chain employs TRBV15 and TRBJ1-2; D not certain. CDR1 and CDR2 (germline): LNHNV, YYDKDF (reference sequence). V was trimmed by 3 bases and J by 4 bases, leaving 12 bases between them. The CDR3 spans 14 residues.

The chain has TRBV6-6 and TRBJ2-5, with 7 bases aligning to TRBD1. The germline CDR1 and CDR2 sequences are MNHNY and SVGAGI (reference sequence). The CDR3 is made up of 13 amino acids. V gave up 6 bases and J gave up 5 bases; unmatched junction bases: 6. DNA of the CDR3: TGTGCCAGCAGACAGGGGCCATGGGAGACCCAGTACTTC. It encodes CASRQGPWETQYF.

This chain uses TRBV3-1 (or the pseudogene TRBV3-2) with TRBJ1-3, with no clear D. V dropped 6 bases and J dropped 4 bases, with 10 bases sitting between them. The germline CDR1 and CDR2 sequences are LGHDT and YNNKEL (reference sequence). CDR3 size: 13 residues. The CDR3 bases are TGTGCCAGCAGGAGGGAGGGCGGAAACACCATATATTTT. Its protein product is CASRREGGNTIYF.

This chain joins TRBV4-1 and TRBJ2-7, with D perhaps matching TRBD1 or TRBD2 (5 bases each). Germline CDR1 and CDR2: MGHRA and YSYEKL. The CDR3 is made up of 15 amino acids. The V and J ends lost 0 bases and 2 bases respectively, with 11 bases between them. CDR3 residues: CASSQDSGPTYEQYF. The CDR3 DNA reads TGCGCCAGCAGCCAAGATTCGGGACCGACCTACGAGCAGTACTTC.